A selection of T cell receptor beta chains follows, all from one sample in a study. TCRdb passed the RT-PCR reads through MiXCR, listing each CDR3 protein once. Here the sample spans fewer than 800,000 distinct CDR3 sequences, about 14% being singletons. Sequences were obtained from memory CD4+ T cells from blood. Every receptor here comes from a female donor in good health, serving as a healthy control. Each CDR3 is given with its conserved first and last residue. Fields, in order: J gene, CDR3 length, clone size, V gene, D gene, CDR3 DNA, CDR3 protein. A D gene is named only where the DNA matches it firmly. Clone sizes are given selectively: once, few, many, or a class where the clone is expanded.

J gene: TRBJ2-1; CDR3 length: 14; clone size: many; V gene: TRBV11-1; D gene: TRBD1; CDR3 DNA: TGTGCCAGCAGCTTAACGGGACAGAGGAATGAGCAGTTCTTC; CDR3 protein: CASSLTGQRNEQFF
J gene: TRBJ2-2; CDR3 length: 15; clone size: many; V gene: TRBV11-2; D gene: -; CDR3 DNA: TGTGCCAGCAGCTTAGGGACGAGAGGGGCCGGGGAGCTGTTTTTT; CDR3 protein: CASSLGTRGAGELFF
J gene: TRBJ2-3; CDR3 length: 11; clone size: few; V gene: TRBV20-1; D gene: -; CDR3 DNA: TGCAGTGCTGCCATCACAGATACGCAGTATTTT; CDR3 protein: CSAAITDTQYF
J gene: TRBJ1-4; CDR3 length: 14; clone size: few; V gene: TRBV20-1; D gene: -; CDR3 DNA: TGCAGTGCTATGGTTGGAGGGTCGAATGAAAAACTGTTTTTT; CDR3 protein: CSAMVGGSNEKLFF
J gene: TRBJ2-1; CDR3 length: 16; clone size: few; V gene: TRBV9; D gene: -; CDR3 DNA: TGTGCCAGCAGCCCCGGGGGCTTTGGCTCCTACAATGAGCAGTTCTTC; CDR3 protein: CASSPGGFGSYNEQFF
J gene: TRBJ2-1; CDR3 length: 14; clone size: -; V gene: TRBV7-3; D gene: -; CDR3 DNA: TGTGCCAGCAGCCCTAACCCAGGGCGGGATGAGCAGTTCTTC; CDR3 protein: CASSPNPGRDEQFF
J gene: TRBJ1-5; CDR3 length: 13; clone size: many; V gene: TRBV6-2/TRBV6-3; D gene: -; CDR3 DNA: TGTGCCAGCAGTTATACCGGGGCTCAGCCCCAGCATTTT; CDR3 protein: CASSYTGAQPQHF
J gene: TRBJ1-1; CDR3 length: 13; clone size: -; V gene: TRBV5-1; D gene: -; CDR3 DNA: TGCGCCAGCAGCTTGGCCGGAGAGAATGAAGCTTTCTTT; CDR3 protein: CASSLAGENEAFF
J gene: TRBJ2-5; CDR3 length: 12; clone size: many; V gene: TRBV9; D gene: -; CDR3 DNA: TGTGCCAGCAGCGCCCCCCGGGAGACCCAGTACTTC; CDR3 protein: CASSAPRETQYF
J gene: TRBJ1-1; CDR3 length: 15; clone size: -; V gene: TRBV24-1; D gene: TRBD1; CDR3 DNA: TGTGCCACCAGTGATTTCAGGGGGCCGGGCACTGAAGCTTTCTTT; CDR3 protein: CATSDFRGPGTEAFF
J gene: TRBJ1-1; CDR3 length: 14; clone size: -; V gene: TRBV7-2; D gene: -; CDR3 DNA: TGTGCCAGCAGCTTTTGGCGGGGCAACACTGAAGCTTTCTTT; CDR3 protein: CASSFWRGNTEAFF
J gene: TRBJ1-2; CDR3 length: 12; clone size: -; V gene: TRBV25-1; D gene: -; CDR3 DNA: TGTGCCACCGTAGGACCCTCTGGAGGCTACACCTTC; CDR3 protein: CATVGPSGGYTF
J gene: TRBJ2-1; CDR3 length: 14; clone size: few; V gene: TRBV5-1; D gene: TRBD1; CDR3 DNA: TGCGCCAGCAGCAGGGACAGGCGAGACAATGAGCAGTTCTTC; CDR3 protein: CASSRDRRDNEQFF
J gene: TRBJ1-4; CDR3 length: 13; clone size: few; V gene: TRBV6-5; D gene: TRBD1; CDR3 DNA: TGTGCCAGCAGTTACGGGACAGGGGAAAAACTGTTTTTT; CDR3 protein: CASSYGTGEKLFF